The 18 T cell receptor beta chains given below trace back to one sample, sequenced in a study of T cell responses to AZD1222 COVID-19 vaccine. Sequencing used immunoSEQ multiplex PCR; TCRdb keeps in-frame clones, though not all of them. The sample has some 120,000 clones, about 85% seen once. The specimen was peripheral blood, collected 28 days after the second AZD1222 dose. Receptor source: an adult who received the AZD1222 COVID-19 vaccine.

This chain uses TRBV3-1 (or the pseudogene TRBV3-2) with TRBJ1-1; the D is unclear. This CDR3 region has 12 residues. The V gene lost 4 bases and the J gene lost 8 bases, with 11 bases spanning the gap. Looked up from germline, CDR1 is LGHDT and CDR2 is YNNKEL (reference sequence). The CDR3 region has the DNA TGTGCCAGCAGCCTCGGTGGATCGGAAGCTTTCTTT. Translating it yields CASSLGGSEAFF.

The genes are TRBV7-2 and TRBJ1-3; D gene unclear. V gave up 1 base and J gave up 2 bases, with 6 bases separating them. The CDR3 extends over 14 amino acids. CDR1 SGHTA and CDR2 FQGNSA come from the germline V gene. In nucleotides, the CDR3 is TGTACCAGCAGCTTAGGGTTCACTGGAAACACCATATATTTT. Translated: CTSSLGFTGNTIYF.

The V and J genes are TRBV7-2 and TRBJ1-6; no reliable D call. With 5 bases removed from V and 7 bases from J, the gap between germline ends came to 12 bases. Germline V lookup: CDR1 SGHTA, CDR2 FQGNSA. CDR3 length equals 14 residues. The chain's CDR3 is CASSVSDSNSPLHF. The CDR3 coding sequence is TGTGCCAGCAGCGTTTCGGATTCCAATTCACCCCTCCACTTT.

The V call is TRBV23-1, the J call TRBJ2-5, with a tentative D call TRBD1 (5 bases). TRBV23-1 is known as an ORF, though its function is uncertain. V was pared by 3 bases and J by 4 bases, with 18 bases between. CDR3 length equals 16 residues. This CDR3 is CASSQDNRSQGETQYF. The CDR3 nucleotides read TGCGCCAGCAGTCAGGATAACCGGAGCCAGGGAGAGACCCAGTACTTC.

This clone was detected once. The rearrangement links TRBV10-1 to TRBJ1-1; tentatively, D is TRBD1 (6 bases). Germline assignment: CDR1 WNHNN and CDR2 SYGVQD (reference sequence). The CDR3 is 17 residues long. With 3 bases removed from V and 0 bases from J, the gap between germline ends came to 17 bases. In nucleotides, the CDR3 is TGCGCCAGCAGTGAAATACAGGGAGTGGCTATGAACACTGAAGCTTTCTTT. Encoded protein: CASSEIQGVAMNTEAFF.

V usage is TRBV2 and J usage is TRBJ2-3; no clear D. The length of the CDR3 is 15 residues. The ends were cut back, 8 bases at V and 3 bases at J, with 18 bases in the middle. The germline V gene has CDR1 SNHLY and CDR2 FYNNEI. In DNA, the CDR3 is TGTGCCAGCCACCGGGTGGCCCCGGTGACAGATACGCAGTATTTT. Its translation: CASHRVAPVTDTQYF. The complete variable domain, with remaining parts taken from reference TRBV2 and TRBJ2-3, reads EPEVTQTPSHQVTQMGQEVILRCVPISNHLYFYWYRQILGQKVEFLVSFYNNEISEKSEIFDDQFSVERPDGSNFTLKIRSTKLEDSAMYFCASHRVAPVTDTQYFGPGTRLTVL.

This rearrangement joins TRBV19 to TRBJ1-2; 7 bases fit TRBD1. CDR1 is LNHDA and CDR2 is SQIVND in the germline V gene (reference sequence). With 5 bases clipped from V and 6 bases from J, the junction kept 6 bases outside the gene matches. The CDR3 spans 13 residues. The CDR3 is CASSATGLHGYTF. DNA for the CDR3: TGTGCCAGTAGTGCGACAGGGCTCCATGGCTACACCTTC.

This chain uses TRBV11-3 with TRBJ2-3, with D unclear. This CDR3 contains 16 residues. Per the germline V gene, CDR1 is SGHNT and CDR2 is YENEEA. V lost 5 bases and J lost 1, with 16 bases in between. CDR3 residues: CASSPGGKRGTDTQYF. The CDR3, as DNA: TGTGCCAGCAGCCCAGGTGGGAAAAGGGGCACAGATACGCAGTATTTT.

The V call is TRBV13, the J call TRBJ2-7; no reliable D call. The V gene's germline CDR1 is PRHDT and CDR2 FYEKMQ (reference sequence). The CDR3 is 15 amino acids. Trimming took 5 bases from V and 6 from J, leaving 20 bases between them. The CDR3 sequence is CASSVGRPLAAEQYF. Here the CDR3 DNA reads TGTGCCAGCAGCGTCGGACGGCCCCTGGCTGCCGAGCAGTACTTC.

With respect to this clone: The sample has other DNA sequences that encode this CDR3 too. This chain links TRBV18 with TRBJ1-3; unclear D gene. V was cut by 2 bases and J by 0 bases, with 5 bases left in between. CDR1 is KGHSH and CDR2 is LQKENI in the germline V gene. This CDR3 has 14 amino acids. Here the CDR3 DNA reads TGTGCCAGCTCACCAGGAAACTCTGGAAACACCATATATTTT. Residues: CASSPGNSGNTIYF.

The CDR3 nucleotides read TGTGCCACCAGTGATTTGCTCAGGGGAAACACCATATATTTT. Its translation is CATSDLLRGNTIYF. The chain combines TRBV24-1 with TRBJ1-3; D ambiguous. The length of the CDR3 is 14 residues. Looked up from germline, CDR1 is KGHDR and CDR2 is SFDVKD. V gave up 0 bases and J gave up 4 bases, with 6 bases separating them.

The J gene is TRBJ2-5, the V gene TRBV6-2 or TRBV6-3; the D call may be TRBD1 or TRBD2 (5 bases each). CDR3 length: 15 amino acids. Trimming took 6 bases from V and 5 from J, leaving 19 bases between them. Germline CDR1 and CDR2: MNHEY and SVGEGT. The CDR3 DNA reads TGTGCCAGCAGCTTCCACCCGAGGGGAAGCGAGACCCAGTACTTC. This sequence encodes CASSFHPRGSETQYF.

The rearrangement uses TRBV9 and TRBJ2-1; 12 bases are a match to TRBD1. J was trimmed by 6 bases and V by 4 bases; bases with no gene match: 20. Germline V lookup: CDR1 SGDLS, CDR2 YYNGEE. CDR3 length: 20 amino acids. DNA for the CDR3: TGTGCCAGCAGCCCAAAGGGACAGGGGGCTTTTCCCTATACGGGCAATGAGCAGTTCTTC. It is translated as CASSPKGQGAFPYTGNEQFF.

The gene calls are TRBV11-2 and TRBJ2-7; the match to TRBD2 covers 8 bases. The germline CDR1 and CDR2 sequences are SGHAT and FQNNGV. The V gene end was trimmed by 0 bases and the J gene end by 3 bases; junction bases not matched to a gene: 1. CDR3 length: 14 residues. The CDR3 nucleotides are TGTGCCAGCAGCTTAGACCTAGCGGGCTACGAGCAGTACTTC. Protein product: CASSLDLAGYEQYF.

This clone was recorded only once. The V call is TRBV28, the J call TRBJ1-2; 11 bases fit TRBD1. Germline loops: CDR1 MDHEN, CDR2 SYDVKM. This CDR3 comprises 14 residues. Germline trimming cut 6 bases from V and 7 bases from J; bases unmatched to any gene: 7. The CDR3 region has the DNA TGTGCCAGCAGGTCGGGACAGGGGGAGGTTGGCTACACCTTC. It yields the protein CASRSGQGEVGYTF.

This clone was recorded only once. This rearrangement joins TRBV12-5 to TRBJ2-3; 7 bases agree with TRBD1. CDR1 LGHNT and CDR2 FRNRAP come from the germline V gene. The CDR3 has 14 residues. Losses at the gene ends were 6 bases for V and 2 bases for J; bases not matched to a gene: 5. Here the CDR3 reads CASGSGQNTDTQYF. For the CDR3, the DNA is TGTGCTAGTGGCTCGGGACAGAACACAGATACGCAGTATTTT. The variable domain in full, with the rest retrieved from reference TRBV12-5 and TRBJ2-3, is DARVTQTPRHKVTEMGQEVTMRCQPILGHNTVFWYRQTMMQGLELLAYFRNRAPLDDSGMPKDRFSAEMPDATLATLKIQPSEPRDSAVYFCASGSGQNTDTQYFGPGTRLTVL.

This clone was picked up a small number of times. The V and J genes are TRBV3-1 (or the pseudogene TRBV3-2) and TRBJ2-2, with 10 bases matching TRBD2. Trimming cost V 4 bases and J 3 bases; bases outside gene matches: 11. Germline-derived CDR1 and CDR2 are LGHDT and YNNKEL (reference sequence). The CDR3 is 18 amino acids. The CDR3 sequence: CASSPTHSGGRDTGELFF. The CDR3 bases are TGTGCCAGCAGCCCGACCCATAGCGGGGGGCGGGACACCGGGGAGCTGTTTTTT.

About this clone itself: Different DNA sequences within this sample yield the same CDR3. The CDR3 DNA reads as TGCGCCAGCAGCCAAGGGACTAGCGGGGGGAACTACGAGCAGTACTTC. It specifies CASSQGTSGGNYEQYF. This sequence joins TRBV4-1 and TRBJ2-7, with TRBD2 identical over 14 bases. Germline V lookup: CDR1 MGHRA, CDR2 YSYEKL. The V and J ends lost 1 base and 3 bases, in that order; junction bases with no gene match: 2. CDR3 length: 16 residues.